The 28 T cell receptor beta chains below were found in one sample sequenced in a study of siplizumab effects on memory and regulatory T cells. Profiling relied on immunoSEQ multiplex PCR, and the TCRdb table lists in-frame clones only, not all of them. This sample has around 120,000 clones, with approximately 94% found just once. Sample: non-Treg CD4+ T cells sorted from blood. Receptor source: a human donor in good health.

This clone was recorded only once. This sequence joins TRBV28 and TRBJ2-5; no clear D. The CDR3 totals 11 residues. Germline CDR1 MDHEN, CDR2 SYDVKM. Trimming pared 6 bases from V and 2 bases from J, leaving 4 bases between. The CDR3 nucleotides read TGTGCCAGCAGATCTCAAGAGACCCAGTACTTC. Amino acids: CASRSQETQYF.

The rearrangement joins TRBV18 to TRBJ2-1; TRBD2 matches 10 bases. This CDR3 spans 19 amino acids. The V gene end was trimmed by 1 base and the J gene end by 6 bases; junction bases not matched to a gene: 15. Germline CDR1 reads KGHSH; CDR2 reads LQKENI. The CDR3 region is CASSPRRLAGGPGFNEQFF. The CDR3 DNA follows: TGTGCCAGCTCACCACGCAGGTTAGCGGGAGGACCCGGGTTCAATGAGCAGTTCTTC.

The chain combines TRBV7-2 with TRBJ2-7; possible D gene TRBD2, 6 bases. CDR1 SGHTA and CDR2 FQGNSA come from the germline V gene. The CDR3 has 16 amino acids. The germline V and J ends were trimmed by 4 bases and 1 base, with 17 bases remaining between them. The CDR3 sequence is CASSSIGRGTSYEQYF. CDR3 coding DNA: TGTGCCAGCAGCTCGATAGGACGGGGGACTTCCTACGAGCAGTACTTC. The complete variable domain, with remaining parts taken from reference TRBV7-2 and TRBJ2-7, reads GAGVSQSPSNKVTEKGKDVELRCDPISGHTALYWYRQSLGQGLEFLIYFQGNSAPDKSGLPSDRFSAERTGGSVSTLTIQRTQQEDSAVYLCASSSIGRGTSYEQYFGPGTRLTVT.

V and J are TRBV9 and TRBJ2-7, with D perhaps being TRBD1 or TRBD2 (5 bases each). The CDR3 has 13 amino acids. Germline V lookup: CDR1 SGDLS, CDR2 YYNGEE. Between the trimmed V and J ends, which lost 3 bases and 6 bases, there was a span of 13 bases. CDR3 nucleotide sequence: TGTGCCAGCAGCGAGGGACCGGCCGCCGAGCAGTACTTC. This sequence encodes CASSEGPAAEQYF.

In its sample, this clone was seen once. At one end, the junction sequence differs from germline, possibly due to a read error. The V and J genes are TRBV9 and TRBJ2-1, with TRBD1 identical over 9 bases. CDR1 is SGDLS and CDR2 is YYNGEE in the germline V gene. The CDR3 has 16 residues. The CDR3: CASSVGGQGSSNEQFF. The CDR3 DNA sequence: TGTGCCAGCAGCGTAGGTGGACAGGGGTCCTCCAATGAGCAGTTCTTC.

This sequence joins TRBV18 and TRBJ2-1, with TRBD2 matching 11 bases. The CDR3 has 14 amino acids. The V gene end was trimmed by 3 bases and the J gene end by 5 bases; junction bases not matched to a gene: 0. Germline CDR1 and CDR2: KGHSH and LQKENI. The CDR3 reads CASSPGLADNEQFF. The CDR3 DNA is TGTGCCAGCTCACCGGGACTAGCGGACAATGAGCAGTTCTTC.

This rearrangement joins TRBV5-4 to TRBJ2-7; 7 positions match TRBD2. Germline CDR1 SGHNT, CDR2 YYREEE (reference sequence). V trimming: 4 bases; J trimming: 0 bases; junction bases outside the gene matches: 1. The CDR3 is 13 amino acids. The DNA for the CDR3 is TGTGCCAGCAGCCGGGACTACTCCTACGAGCAGTACTTC. Its translation: CASSRDYSYEQYF.

The chain uses TRBV9 and TRBJ2-1, with 13 bases matching TRBD2. Per the germline V gene, CDR1 is SGDLS and CDR2 is YYNGEE. J was trimmed by 7 bases and V by 6 bases; bases with no gene match: 16. This CDR3 region has 18 residues. The CDR3 DNA is TGTGCCAGCACCCCCCCCGCCGGGACTAGCGGGATGATGAATGAGCAGTTCTTC. Translation gives CASTPPAGTSGMMNEQFF.

The chain has TRBV19 and TRBJ1-2; perhaps TRBD1 as D (5 bases). The germline V and J ends were trimmed by 9 bases and 5 bases, with 22 bases remaining between them. CDR1 is LNHDA, CDR2 SQIVND, per germline (reference sequence). The CDR3 covers 15 residues. The CDR3 nucleotides read TGTGCCAGCCAGTATACCCGACAGTACCTTTATGGCTACACCTTC. Its translation is CASQYTRQYLYGYTF.

The chain has TRBV27 and TRBJ2-7; D is possibly TRBD2 (7 bases). Trimming shortened V by 1 base and J by 4 bases, and 14 bases separated the two germline ends. CDR1 MNHEY and CDR2 SMNVEV come from the germline V gene (reference sequence). The CDR3 length is 15 residues. CDR3 in DNA: TGTGCCAGCAGTTTATTGGGGGGGCTAGGATACGAGCAGTACTTC. As protein: CASSLLGGLGYEQYF.

This clone has only one observation. The CDR3 bases are TGTGCCAGCTCACCAATGAACCCAGGGACCTACGAGCAGTACTTC. Translating it yields CASSPMNPGTYEQYF. The chain combines TRBV18 with TRBJ2-7; D is perhaps TRBD1 (5 bases). Germline V gives CDR1 KGHSH, CDR2 LQKENI. V dropped 2 bases and J dropped 2 bases, with 13 bases sitting between them. The CDR3 has 15 residues.

The chain couples TRBV6-5 to TRBJ1-4; D gene ambiguous. CDR1 is MNHEY, CDR2 SVGAGI, per germline. This CDR3 is 15 amino acids long. Trimming cost V 0 bases and J 2 bases, with 7 bases left between them. CDR3 loop: CASSYSMGTNEKLFF. CDR3 nucleotide sequence: TGTGCCAGCAGTTACTCGATGGGGACTAATGAAAAACTGTTTTTT.

The chain carries TRBV6-5 and TRBJ2-2; the match to TRBD2 covers 8 bases. V lost 5 bases to trimming and J lost 7 bases; unmatched junction nucleotides: 9. Germline loops: CDR1 MNHEY, CDR2 SVGAGI. CDR3 length: 15 amino acids. The chain's CDR3 is CASSRRAGDGGELFF. CDR3 bases: TGTGCCAGCAGTCGGCGAGCGGGAGACGGCGGGGAGCTGTTTTTT.

This chain joins TRBV25-1 and TRBJ2-1; possibly TRBD2 for D (5 bases). The V gene's germline CDR1 is MGHDK and CDR2 SYGVNS. Trimming took off 3 bases at V and 0 bases at J, with 12 bases between the two ends. CDR3 size: 16 residues. CDR3: CASSDGKRSSYNEQFF. The CDR3, as DNA: TGTGCCAGCAGTGATGGGAAGCGGAGCTCCTACAATGAGCAGTTCTTC. Filled out from reference TRBV25-1 and TRBJ2-1, the complete variable domain reads EADIYQTPRYLVIGTGKKITLECSQTMGHDKMYWYQQDPGMELHLIHYSYGVNSTEKGDLSSESTVSRIRTEHFPLTLESARPSHTSQYLCASSDGKRSSYNEQFFGPGTRLTVL.

The genes are TRBV30 and TRBJ2-5, with unresolved D. Trimming cost V 2 bases and J 2 bases, with 6 bases left between them. This CDR3 has 12 amino acids. The germline CDR1 and CDR2 sequences are GTSNPN and SVGIG (reference sequence). The CDR3 protein is CAWSPRQETQYF. In DNA, the CDR3 is TGTGCCTGGAGTCCCAGGCAAGAGACCCAGTACTTC.

This clone has just a few counts. V gene TRBV2 combines with J gene TRBJ1-6; tentatively, D is TRBD1 (5 bases). V lost 4 bases and J 6 bases, leaving 13 bases between the germline ends. The CDR3 consists of 15 residues. Germline assignment: CDR1 SNHLY and CDR2 FYNNEI. The CDR3 coding sequence is TGTGCCAGCAGTGGCTGGTTAGGGACTAATTCACCCCTCCACTTT. Translated, it gives CASSGWLGTNSPLHF.

The rearrangement links TRBV18 to TRBJ1-1; no clear D gene. V lost 6 bases and J lost 5, with 10 bases in between. In germline, CDR1 is KGHSH, CDR2 LQKENI. The CDR3 totals 12 residues. The CDR3 DNA is TGTGCCAGCTCGCCTAGACTAACTGAAGCTTTCTTT. Translation: CASSPRLTEAFF.

The chain carries TRBV7-9 and TRBJ1-3; D is possibly TRBD1 (6 bases). V was trimmed by 1 base and J by 0 bases, leaving 13 bases between them. CDR1 is SEHNR, CDR2 FQNEAQ, per germline (reference sequence). CDR3 size: 17 residues. This CDR3 reads CASSLVQGTRSGNTIYF. The CDR3 DNA reads TGTGCCAGCAGCTTAGTACAGGGTACCCGCTCTGGAAACACCATATATTTT.

A few counts support this clone. This rearrangement joins TRBV2 to TRBJ1-2; tentatively, D is TRBD1 (6 bases). The germline gives CDR1 SNHLY, CDR2 FYNNEI. The CDR3 loop spans 13 amino acids. Trimming stripped 5 bases from V and 4 bases from J, with 11 bases between. In nucleotides, the CDR3 is TGTGCCAGCAGTCGGGACACCCCCTATGGCTACACCTTC. The encoded protein is CASSRDTPYGYTF. Complete variable domain (other parts from reference TRBV2 and TRBJ1-2): EPEVTQTPSHQVTQMGQEVILRCVPISNHLYFYWYRQILGQKVEFLVSFYNNEISEKSEIFDDQFSVERPDGSNFTLKIRSTKLEDSAMYFCASSRDTPYGYTFGSGTRLTVV.

The chain uses TRBV19 and TRBJ2-1; 11 nucleotides agree with TRBD2. The CDR3 runs to 13 residues. Unmatched junction bases numbered 7, after V lost 9 bases and J lost 9 bases. The V gene's germline CDR1 is LNHDA and CDR2 SQIVND (reference sequence). CDR3 loop: CASYSGGAGEQFF. DNA of the CDR3: TGTGCCAGCTATAGCGGGGGGGCGGGTGAGCAGTTCTTC. Complete variable domain (other parts from reference TRBV19 and TRBJ2-1): DGGITQSPKYLFRKEGQNVTLSCEQNLNHDAMYWYRQDPGQGLRLIYYSQIVNDFQKGDIAEGYSVSREKKESFPLTVTSAQKNPTAFYLCASYSGGAGEQFFGPGTRLTVL.

The chain joins TRBV18 to TRBJ1-2; tentatively, D is TRBD1 (5 bases). The germline gives CDR1 KGHSH, CDR2 LQKENI. CDR3 size: 17 residues. V gave up 0 bases and J gave up 8 bases, with 22 bases separating them. The CDR3 loop is CASSPPSDGQAMGGYTF. The CDR3 nucleotides are TGTGCCAGCTCACCACCTTCCGATGGACAAGCAATGGGGGGCTACACCTTC.

The CDR3 DNA reads TGTGCCAGCAGCAGCGGGTCCGGCAACAGGGCGATTTATGGCTACACCTTC. Protein sequence: CASSSGSGNRAIYGYTF. The chain carries TRBV5-4 and TRBJ1-2; D is possibly TRBD1 (6 bases). Trimming removed 4 bases at V and 5 bases at J, with 24 bases between. The CDR3 contains 17 residues. Germline V lookup: CDR1 SGHNT, CDR2 YYREEE (reference sequence).

V is TRBV7-2 and J is TRBJ1-5, with 7 bases aligning to TRBD1. From germline, CDR1 is SGHTA and CDR2 FQGNSA. The CDR3 loop spans 15 amino acids. J was trimmed by 6 bases and V by 1 base; bases with no gene match: 6. The CDR3 DNA reads TGTGCCAGCAGCTTAGGGGGGGCAGGGGGTCAGCCCCAGCATTTT. This sequence encodes CASSLGGAGGQPQHF. The full variable domain, completed using reference TRBV7-2 and TRBJ1-5, is GAGVSQSPSNKVTEKGKDVELRCDPISGHTALYWYRQSLGQGLEFLIYFQGNSAPDKSGLPSDRFSAERTGGSVSTLTIQRTQQEDSAVYLCASSLGGAGGQPQHFGDGTRLSIL.

V is TRBV6-5 and J is TRBJ2-5; D may be TRBD1 or TRBD2 (6 bases each). V shed 5 bases and J shed 5 bases, with 18 bases lying between them. CDR3 size: 15 residues. Germline CDR1 and CDR2: MNHEY and SVGAGI. The CDR3 sequence: CASSLSGLRGETQYF. CDR3 nucleotide sequence: TGTGCCAGCAGTCTCTCGGGACTTAGGGGGGAGACCCAGTACTTC.

CDR3 DNA: TGTGCCACCAAGACAGGGGTCACCGGGGAGCTGTTTTTT. Protein: CATKTGVTGELFF. The rearrangement joins TRBV15 to TRBJ2-2, with TRBD1 matching 8 bases. Germline V lookup: CDR1 LNHNV, CDR2 YYDKDF (reference sequence). V was pared by 7 bases and J by 4 bases, with 2 bases of the junction left unmatched. There are 13 residues in the CDR3.

The genes are TRBV27 and TRBJ1-6, with D uncertain. Germline assignment: CDR1 MNHEY and CDR2 SMNVEV (reference sequence). The ends were cut back, 6 bases at V and 10 bases at J, with 10 bases in the middle. The CDR3 totals 12 residues. CDR3 bases: TGTGCCAGCAGCAGAGTGGAATCACCCCTCCACTTT. Protein product: CASSRVESPLHF.

J is TRBJ1-5 and V is TRBV19, with D unclear. This CDR3 has 13 residues. The V and J ends lost 0 bases and 2 bases respectively, with 2 bases between them. Germline-derived CDR1 and CDR2 are LNHDA and SQIVND (reference sequence). CDR3 loop: CASSIDGNQPQHF. CDR3 coding DNA: TGTGCCAGTAGTATAGACGGCAATCAGCCCCAGCATTTT. Based on the CDR3 plus reference TRBV19 and TRBJ1-5, the full variable domain is DGGITQSPKYLFRKEGQNVTLSCEQNLNHDAMYWYRQDPGQGLRLIYYSQIVNDFQKGDIAEGYSVSREKKESFPLTVTSAQKNPTAFYLCASSIDGNQPQHFGDGTRLSIL.

The chain couples TRBV5-1 to TRBJ2-1; D ambiguous. The CDR3 is 15 residues long. Trimming shortened V by 0 bases and J by 0 bases, and 7 bases separated the two germline ends. CDR1 SGHRS and CDR2 YFSETQ come from the germline V gene. The CDR3 region is CASSLGLVSYNEQFF. The CDR3 DNA is TGCGCCAGCAGCTTGGGCCTAGTCTCCTACAATGAGCAGTTCTTC.